The T cell receptor beta chain described here comes from a study of blood T cells in healthy people across ages. Study overall: Using template switching, researchers captured about one barcoded beta molecule for each two T cells.

The study, taken as a whole, reports: The donors' CMV status was not determined, possibly confounding changes in expanded clonotypes.

The ends lost 3 bases at V and 9 bases at J; junction bases unmatched: 8. Germline V gene sequence: CDR1 SGHDT, CDR2 YYEEEE. CDR3 length: 14 amino acids. Then a second PCR, running roughly 7 to 12 cycles, was carried out with a sample-barcoded 5' primer and a J-beta primer mix. A template-switch adaptor containing 12 random nucleotides labeled each cDNA molecule. TCRdb fed the 5' RACE reads into MiXCR, producing one record per CDR3 protein. Of around 750,000 distinct CDR3 sequences in the sample, about 53% were seen once. This clonotype showed up just a few times. Its cognate antigen is unknown. J is TRBJ1-2 and V is TRBV5-6; TRBD1 aligns across 10 bases. The receptor was isolated from a man at least 80 years old in good health. Material: blood. CDR3 bases: TGTGCCAGCAGCTCCACGGGACAGGGGAGTAGCTACACCTTC. Translated, it gives CASSSTGQGSSYTF.